The clone carrying this T cell receptor beta chain was recorded a few times. Its target is not known. Together with a sample-barcoded 5' primer, a J-beta primer mix was included in a second PCR lasting about 6 to 11 cycles. Researchers report that a template-switch adaptor with 12 random nucleotides tagged each cDNA molecule. TCRdb ran MiXCR on the 5' RACE reads and lists one entry per CDR3 protein. This table holds more than 1 million distinct CDR3 sequences, 35% to 50% found once. The sample belongs to a study of blood T cells in healthy people across ages. Study conclusions and caveats: Strongly correlated with naive T cell percentage was TCR beta diversity. The recorded TCR beta diversity per million T cells decreased in a roughly linear manner with age.

The germline V gene encodes CDR1 DFQATT and CDR2 SNEGSKA (reference sequence). This CDR3 region has 14 residues. The V end was cut by 0 bases, the J end by 5 bases, with 13 bases between. The source material was blood. The source of this sequence is a woman aged 55-69 years in good health. V usage is TRBV20-1 and J usage is TRBJ2-5, with D possibly being TRBD1 (5 bases). The CDR3 nucleotides are TGCAGTGCTAGAGATTCGAGCAGGGTGGAGACCCAGTACTTC. Amino acid sequence: CSARDSSRVETQYF.